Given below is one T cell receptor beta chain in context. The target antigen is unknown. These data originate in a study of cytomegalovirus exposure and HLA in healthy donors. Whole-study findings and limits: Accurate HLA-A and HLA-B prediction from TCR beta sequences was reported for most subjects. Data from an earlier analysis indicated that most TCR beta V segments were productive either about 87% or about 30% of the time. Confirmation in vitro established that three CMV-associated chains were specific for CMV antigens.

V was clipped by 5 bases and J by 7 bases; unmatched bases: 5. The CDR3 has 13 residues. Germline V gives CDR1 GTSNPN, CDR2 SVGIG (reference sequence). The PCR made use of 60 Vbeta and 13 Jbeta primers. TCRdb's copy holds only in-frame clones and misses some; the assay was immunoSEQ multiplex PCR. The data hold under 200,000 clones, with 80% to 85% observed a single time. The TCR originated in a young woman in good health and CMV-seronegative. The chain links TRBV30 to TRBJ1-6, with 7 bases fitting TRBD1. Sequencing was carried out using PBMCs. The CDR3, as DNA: TGTGCCTGGGAAACAGGGGTAAATTCACCCCTCCACTTT. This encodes CAWETGVNSPLHF.